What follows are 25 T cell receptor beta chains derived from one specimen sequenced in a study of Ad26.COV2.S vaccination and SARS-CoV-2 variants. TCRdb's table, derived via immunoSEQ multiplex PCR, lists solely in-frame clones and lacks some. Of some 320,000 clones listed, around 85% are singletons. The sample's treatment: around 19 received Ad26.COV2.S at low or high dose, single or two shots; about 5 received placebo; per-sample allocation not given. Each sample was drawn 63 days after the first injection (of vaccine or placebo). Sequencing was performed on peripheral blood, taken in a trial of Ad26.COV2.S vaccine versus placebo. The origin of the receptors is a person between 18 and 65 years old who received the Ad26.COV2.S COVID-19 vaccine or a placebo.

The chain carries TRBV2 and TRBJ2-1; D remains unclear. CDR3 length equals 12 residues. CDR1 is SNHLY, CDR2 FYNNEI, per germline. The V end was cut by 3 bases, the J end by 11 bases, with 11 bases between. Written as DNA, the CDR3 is TGTGCCAGCAGTGATGTGGCTCTCAAGCAGTTCTTC. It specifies CASSDVALKQFF.

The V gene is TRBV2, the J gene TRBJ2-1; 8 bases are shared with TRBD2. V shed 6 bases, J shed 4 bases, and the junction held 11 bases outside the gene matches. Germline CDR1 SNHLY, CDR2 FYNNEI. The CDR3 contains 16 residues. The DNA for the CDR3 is TGTGCCAGCAGAGGCTTTCGGGGGGGAGGTTACAATGAGCAGTTCTTC. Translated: CASRGFRGGGYNEQFF. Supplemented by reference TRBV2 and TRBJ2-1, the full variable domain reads EPEVTQTPSHQVTQMGQEVILRCVPISNHLYFYWYRQILGQKVEFLVSFYNNEISEKSEIFDDQFSVERPDGSNFTLKIRSTKLEDSAMYFCASRGFRGGGYNEQFFGPGTRLTVL.

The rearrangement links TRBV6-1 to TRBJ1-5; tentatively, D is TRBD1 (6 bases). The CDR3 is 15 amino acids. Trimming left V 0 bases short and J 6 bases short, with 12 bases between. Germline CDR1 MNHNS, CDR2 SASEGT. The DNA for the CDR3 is TGTGCCAGCAGTGAAGCGCGCAGGGGCGGTCAGCCCCAGCATTTT. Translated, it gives CASSEARRGGQPQHF.

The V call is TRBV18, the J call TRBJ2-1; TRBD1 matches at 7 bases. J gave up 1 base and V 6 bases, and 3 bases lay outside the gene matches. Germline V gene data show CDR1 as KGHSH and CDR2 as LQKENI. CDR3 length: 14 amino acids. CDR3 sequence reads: CASSMDRSYNEQFF. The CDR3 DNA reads TGTGCCAGCTCCATGGACAGGTCCTACAATGAGCAGTTCTTC.

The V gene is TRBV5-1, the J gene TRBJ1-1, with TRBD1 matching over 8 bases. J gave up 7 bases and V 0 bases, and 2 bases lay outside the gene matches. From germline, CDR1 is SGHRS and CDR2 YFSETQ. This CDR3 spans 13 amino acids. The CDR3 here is CASSLAGGNEAFF. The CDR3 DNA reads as TGCGCCAGCAGCTTGGCAGGGGGCAATGAAGCTTTCTTT.

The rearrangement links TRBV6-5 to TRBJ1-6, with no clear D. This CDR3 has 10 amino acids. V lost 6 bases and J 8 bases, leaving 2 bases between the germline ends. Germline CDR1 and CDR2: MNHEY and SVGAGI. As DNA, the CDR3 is TGTGCCAGCAGCTATTCACCCCTCCACTTT. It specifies CASSYSPLHF.

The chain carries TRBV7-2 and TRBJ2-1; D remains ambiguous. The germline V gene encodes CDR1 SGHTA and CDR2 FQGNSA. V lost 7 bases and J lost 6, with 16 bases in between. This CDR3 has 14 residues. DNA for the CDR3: TGTGCCAGCACCCCGGGTCAGAGCTCCAATGAGCAGTTCTTC. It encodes CASTPGQSSNEQFF.

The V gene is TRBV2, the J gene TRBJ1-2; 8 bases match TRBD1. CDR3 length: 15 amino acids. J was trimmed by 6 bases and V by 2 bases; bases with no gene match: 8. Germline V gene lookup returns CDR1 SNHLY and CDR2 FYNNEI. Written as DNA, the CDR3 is TGTGCCAGCAGTGAACTCCCCCAGGGGGCGGATGGCTACACCTTC. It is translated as CASSELPQGADGYTF.

The CDR3 region has the DNA TGCGCCAGCAGCCGAACTGACATTAGCAATCAGCCCCAGCATTTT. Its protein product is CASSRTDISNQPQHF. The chain has TRBV4-1 and TRBJ1-5; D remains ambiguous. Trimming took 4 bases from V and 0 from J, leaving 10 bases between them. Germline CDR1 and CDR2: MGHRA and YSYEKL. There are 15 residues in the CDR3.

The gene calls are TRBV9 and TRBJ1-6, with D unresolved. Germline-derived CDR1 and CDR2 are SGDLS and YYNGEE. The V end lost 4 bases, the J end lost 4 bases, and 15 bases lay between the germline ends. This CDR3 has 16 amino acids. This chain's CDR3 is CASSSSGGPYNSPLHF. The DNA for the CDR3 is TGTGCCAGCAGCTCCTCGGGAGGGCCTTATAATTCACCCCTCCACTTT.

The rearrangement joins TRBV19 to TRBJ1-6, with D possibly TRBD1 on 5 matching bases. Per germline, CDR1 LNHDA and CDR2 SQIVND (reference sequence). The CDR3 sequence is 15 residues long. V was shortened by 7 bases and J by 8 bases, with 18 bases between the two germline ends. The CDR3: CASNDGHSMYSPLHF. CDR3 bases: TGTGCCAGTAACGATGGACACTCCATGTATTCACCCCTCCACTTT. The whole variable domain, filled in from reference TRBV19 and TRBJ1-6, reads DGGITQSPKYLFRKEGQNVTLSCEQNLNHDAMYWYRQDPGQGLRLIYYSQIVNDFQKGDIAEGYSVSREKKESFPLTVTSAQKNPTAFYLCASNDGHSMYSPLHFGNGTRLTVT.

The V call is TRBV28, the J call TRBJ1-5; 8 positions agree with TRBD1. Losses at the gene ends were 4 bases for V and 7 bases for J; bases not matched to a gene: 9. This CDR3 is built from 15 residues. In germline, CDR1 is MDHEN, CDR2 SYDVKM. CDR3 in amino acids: CASSSQGARWQPQHF. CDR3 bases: TGTGCCAGCAGTTCGCAGGGGGCGCGTTGGCAGCCCCAGCATTTT. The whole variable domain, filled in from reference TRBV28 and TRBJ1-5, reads DVKVTQSSRYLVKRTGEKVFLECVQDMDHENMFWYRQDPGLGLRLIYFSYDVKMKEKGDIPEGYSVSREKKERFSLILESASTNQTSMYLCASSSQGARWQPQHFGDGTRLSIL.

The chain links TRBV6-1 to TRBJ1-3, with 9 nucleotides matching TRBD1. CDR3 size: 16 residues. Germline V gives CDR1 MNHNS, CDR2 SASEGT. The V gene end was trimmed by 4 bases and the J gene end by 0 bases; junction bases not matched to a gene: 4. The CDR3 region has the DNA TGTGCCAGCAGTGTTGGGACAGGGAGCTCTGGAAACACCATATATTTT. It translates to CASSVGTGSSGNTIYF.

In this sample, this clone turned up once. The DNA for the CDR3 is TGTGCCAGCAGTGAAATTAGCGGGGCTACAGATACGCAGTATTTT. Protein product: CASSEISGATDTQYF. The rearrangement joins TRBV2 to TRBJ2-3; TRBD2 aligns across 8 bases. Looked up from germline, CDR1 is SNHLY and CDR2 is FYNNEI. CDR3 size: 15 residues. The junction had 4 bases not matched to a gene; V was cut back by 2 bases and J by 3 bases.

The CDR3 DNA reads TGTGCCAGCTCACCACAGGGTTTTAATTCACCCCTCCACTTT. It specifies CASSPQGFNSPLHF. The chain carries TRBV18 and TRBJ1-6; D ambiguous. This CDR3 has 14 amino acids. Between the trimmed V and J ends, which lost 1 base and 6 bases, there was a span of 7 bases. CDR1 is KGHSH, CDR2 LQKENI, per germline.

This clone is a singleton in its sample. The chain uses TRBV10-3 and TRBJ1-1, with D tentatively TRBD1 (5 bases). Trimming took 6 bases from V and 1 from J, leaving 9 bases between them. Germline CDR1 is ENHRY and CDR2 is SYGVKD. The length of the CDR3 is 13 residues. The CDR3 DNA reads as TGTGCCATCAGCGACAGTCCGAACACTGAAGCTTTCTTT. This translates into CAISDSPNTEAFF.

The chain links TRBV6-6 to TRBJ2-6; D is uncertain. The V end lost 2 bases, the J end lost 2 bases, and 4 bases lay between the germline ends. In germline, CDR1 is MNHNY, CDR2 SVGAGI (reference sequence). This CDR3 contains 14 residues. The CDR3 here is CASSYGAGANVLTF. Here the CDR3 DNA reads TGTGCCAGCAGTTACGGGGCTGGGGCCAACGTCCTGACTTTC.

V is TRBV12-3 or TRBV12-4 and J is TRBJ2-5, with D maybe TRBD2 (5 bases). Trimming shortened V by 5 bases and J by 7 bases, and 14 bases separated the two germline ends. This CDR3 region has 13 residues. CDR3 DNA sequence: TGTGCCAGCAGTCCCACCCTAGAGGGGACCCAGTACTTC. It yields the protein CASSPTLEGTQYF.

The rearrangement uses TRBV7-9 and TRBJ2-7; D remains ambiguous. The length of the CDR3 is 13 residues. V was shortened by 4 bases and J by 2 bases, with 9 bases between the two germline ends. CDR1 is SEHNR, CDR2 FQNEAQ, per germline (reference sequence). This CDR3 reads CASSSTSAYEQYF. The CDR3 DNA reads TGTGCCAGCAGCTCTACAAGCGCCTACGAGCAGTACTTC.

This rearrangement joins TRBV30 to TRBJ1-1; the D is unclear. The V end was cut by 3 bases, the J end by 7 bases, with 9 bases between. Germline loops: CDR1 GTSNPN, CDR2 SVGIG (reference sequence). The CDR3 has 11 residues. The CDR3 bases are TGTGCCTGGAGCCGGCGAGATGAAGCTTTCTTT. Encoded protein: CAWSRRDEAFF.

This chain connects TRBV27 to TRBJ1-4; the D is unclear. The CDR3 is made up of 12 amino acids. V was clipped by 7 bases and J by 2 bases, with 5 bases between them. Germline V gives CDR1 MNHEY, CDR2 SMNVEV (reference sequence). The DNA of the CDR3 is TGTGCCAGCAAAAGGACTAATGAAAAACTGTTTTTT. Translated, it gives CASKRTNEKLFF.

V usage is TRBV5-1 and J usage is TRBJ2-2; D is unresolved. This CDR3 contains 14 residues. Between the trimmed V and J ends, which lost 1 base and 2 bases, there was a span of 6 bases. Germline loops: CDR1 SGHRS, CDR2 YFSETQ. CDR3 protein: CASSLLVNTGELFF. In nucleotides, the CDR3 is TGCGCCAGCAGCTTGTTAGTAAACACCGGGGAGCTGTTTTTT.

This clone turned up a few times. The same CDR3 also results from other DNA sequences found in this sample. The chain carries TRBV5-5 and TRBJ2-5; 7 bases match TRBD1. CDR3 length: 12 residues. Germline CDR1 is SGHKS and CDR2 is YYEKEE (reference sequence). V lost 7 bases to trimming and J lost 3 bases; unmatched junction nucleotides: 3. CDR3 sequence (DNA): TGTGCCAGCGGGACAGCAAAAGAGACCCAGTACTTC. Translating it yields CASGTAKETQYF.

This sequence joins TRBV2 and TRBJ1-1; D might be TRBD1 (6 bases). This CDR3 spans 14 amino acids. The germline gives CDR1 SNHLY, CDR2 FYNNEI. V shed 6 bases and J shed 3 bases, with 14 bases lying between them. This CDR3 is CASSLRGGDTEAFF. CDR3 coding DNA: TGTGCCAGCAGCCTCAGGGGAGGGGACACTGAAGCTTTCTTT. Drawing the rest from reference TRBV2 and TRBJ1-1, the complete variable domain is EPEVTQTPSHQVTQMGQEVILRCVPISNHLYFYWYRQILGQKVEFLVSFYNNEISEKSEIFDDQFSVERPDGSNFTLKIRSTKLEDSAMYFCASSLRGGDTEAFFGQGTRLTVV.

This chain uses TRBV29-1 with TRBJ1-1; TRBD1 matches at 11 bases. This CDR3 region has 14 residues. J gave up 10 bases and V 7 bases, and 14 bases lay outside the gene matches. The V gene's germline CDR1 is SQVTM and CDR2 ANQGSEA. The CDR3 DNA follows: TGCAGCGCCCCTGAACCCGGGACAGGGGGTAGAGCTTTCTTT. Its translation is CSAPEPGTGGRAFF. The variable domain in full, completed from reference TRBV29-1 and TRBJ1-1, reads SAVISQKPSRDICQRGTSLTIQCQVDSQVTMMFWYRQQPGQSLTLIATANQGSEATYESGFVIDKFPISRPNLTFSTLTVSNMSPEDSSIYLCSAPEPGTGGRAFFGQGTRLTVV.